The clone carrying this T cell receptor (beta chain) was observed a single time. In germline, CDR1 is SGHDT, CDR2 YYEEEE. Trimming took 2 bases from V and 4 from J; bases not matched to a gene: 8. This CDR3 has 16 amino acids. This sample stems from a study of blood T cell repertoires in COVID-19. Study details: Researchers got acute and convalescent COVID-19 samples from the United States, Italy and Spain.

TCRdb's copy holds only in-frame clones and misses some; the assay was immunoSEQ multiplex PCR. The table lists 200,000 or so clones, around 89% of them singletons. V gene TRBV5-6 combines with J gene TRBJ1-5; 8 bases align to TRBD1. Sequenced sample: PBMCs or T cells enriched from blood (not recorded which). The clonotype originates from a woman between 18 and 29 years old who had recovered from COVID-19. The CDR3 loop reads CASSLFGDRTNQPQHF. DNA of the CDR3: TGTGCCAGCAGCTTATTCGGGGACAGGACGAATCAGCCCCAGCATTTT.